This TCR beta chain was observed in a study of T cell responses to AZD1222 COVID-19 vaccine. Study-wide results and limits: A mostly white British donor set with more females was recruited, and clonal diversity was possibly underestimated. At baseline, seropositivity was found in only 5 to 7 AZD1222 recipients.

Points on this clone: The antigen remains unidentified.

J was trimmed by 2 bases and V by 7 bases; bases with no gene match: 9. Per germline, CDR1 MRHNA and CDR2 SNTAGT. The CDR3 has 15 residues. TCRdb keeps only in-frame clones here, not all; method: immunoSEQ multiplex PCR. The sample shows 100,000 to 140,000 clones, about 93% of them seen only once. The rearrangement links TRBV6-4 to TRBJ2-3; 7 bases map to TRBD1. The sequence was obtained from an adult who received the AZD1222 COVID-19 vaccine. Sequencing was performed on peripheral blood, taken 28 days after the second AZD1222 dose. The CDR3 sequence is CASTEGTAPTDTQYF. The CDR3 DNA reads as TGTGCCAGCACCGAAGGGACAGCGCCCACAGATACGCAGTATTTT.